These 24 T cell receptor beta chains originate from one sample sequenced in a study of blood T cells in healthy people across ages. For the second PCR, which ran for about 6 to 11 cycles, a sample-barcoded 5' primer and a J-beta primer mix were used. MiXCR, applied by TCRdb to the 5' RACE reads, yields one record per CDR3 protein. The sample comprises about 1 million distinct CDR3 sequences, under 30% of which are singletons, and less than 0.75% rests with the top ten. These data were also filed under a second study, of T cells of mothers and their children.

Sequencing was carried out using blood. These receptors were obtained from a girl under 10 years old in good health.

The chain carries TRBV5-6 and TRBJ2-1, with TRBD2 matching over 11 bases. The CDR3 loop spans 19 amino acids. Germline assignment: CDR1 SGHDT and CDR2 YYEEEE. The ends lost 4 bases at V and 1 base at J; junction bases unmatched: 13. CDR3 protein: CASSRSLTSGSKSYNEQFF. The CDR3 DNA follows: TGTGCCAGCAGCCGGAGTCTTACTAGCGGGAGTAAGTCCTACAATGAGCAGTTCTTC.

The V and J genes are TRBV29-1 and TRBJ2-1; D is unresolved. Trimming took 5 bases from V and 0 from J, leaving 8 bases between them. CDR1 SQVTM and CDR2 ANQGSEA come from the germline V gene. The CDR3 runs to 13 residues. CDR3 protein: CSVISYSYNEQFF. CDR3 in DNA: TGCAGCGTTATATCCTACTCCTACAATGAGCAGTTCTTC.

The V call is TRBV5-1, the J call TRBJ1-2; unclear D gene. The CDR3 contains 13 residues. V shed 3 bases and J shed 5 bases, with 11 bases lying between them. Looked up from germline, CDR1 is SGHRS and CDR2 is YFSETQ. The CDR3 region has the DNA TGCGCCAGCAGCTCGCAGCCTACTTATGGCTACACCTTC. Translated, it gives CASSSQPTYGYTF.

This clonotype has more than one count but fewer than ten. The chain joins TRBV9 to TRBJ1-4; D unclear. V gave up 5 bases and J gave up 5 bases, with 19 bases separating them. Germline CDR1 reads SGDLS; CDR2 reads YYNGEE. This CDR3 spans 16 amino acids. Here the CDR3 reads CASSVKPTGGNEKLFF. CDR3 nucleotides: TGTGCCAGCAGTGTAAAACCGACGGGAGGAAATGAAAAACTGTTTTTT.

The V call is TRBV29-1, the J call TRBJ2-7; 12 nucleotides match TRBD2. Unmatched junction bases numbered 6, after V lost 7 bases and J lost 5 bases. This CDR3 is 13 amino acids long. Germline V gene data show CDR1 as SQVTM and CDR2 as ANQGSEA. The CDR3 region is CSGRLAGAHEQYF. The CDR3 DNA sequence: TGCAGCGGCAGACTAGCGGGAGCCCACGAGCAGTACTTC.

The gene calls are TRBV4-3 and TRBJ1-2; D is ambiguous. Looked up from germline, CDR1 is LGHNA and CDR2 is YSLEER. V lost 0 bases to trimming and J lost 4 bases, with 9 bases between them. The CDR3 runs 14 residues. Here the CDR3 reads CASSQDLRVYGYTF. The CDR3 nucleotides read TGCGCCAGCAGCCAAGACCTAAGAGTCTATGGCTACACCTTC.

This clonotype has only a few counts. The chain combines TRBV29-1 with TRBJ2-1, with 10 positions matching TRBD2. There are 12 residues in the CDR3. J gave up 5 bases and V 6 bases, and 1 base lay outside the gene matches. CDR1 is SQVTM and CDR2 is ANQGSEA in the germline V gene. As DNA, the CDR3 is TGCAGCGTAGGACTAGCGGACAATGAGCAGTTCTTC. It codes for CSVGLADNEQFF.

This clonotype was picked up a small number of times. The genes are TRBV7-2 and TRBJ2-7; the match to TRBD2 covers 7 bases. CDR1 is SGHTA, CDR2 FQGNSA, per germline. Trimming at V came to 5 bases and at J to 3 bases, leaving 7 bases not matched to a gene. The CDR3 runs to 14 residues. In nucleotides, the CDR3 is TGTGCCAGCAGCCCGAGCGGGGACCGCTACGAGCAGTACTTC. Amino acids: CASSPSGDRYEQYF.

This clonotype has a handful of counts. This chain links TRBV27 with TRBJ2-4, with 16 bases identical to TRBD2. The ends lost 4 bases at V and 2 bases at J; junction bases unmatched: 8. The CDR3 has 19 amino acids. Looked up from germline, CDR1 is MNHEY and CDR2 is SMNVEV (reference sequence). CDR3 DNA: TGTGCCAGCAGTTCCCCGGGACTAGCGGGAGGGAGATCCAAAAACATTCAGTACTTC. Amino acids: CASSSPGLAGGRSKNIQYF.

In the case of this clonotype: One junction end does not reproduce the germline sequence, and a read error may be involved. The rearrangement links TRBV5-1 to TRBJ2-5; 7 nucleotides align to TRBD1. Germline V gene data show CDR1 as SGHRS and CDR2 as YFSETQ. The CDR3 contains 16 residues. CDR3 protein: CASSFVTGNEGESQYF. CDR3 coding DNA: TGCGCCAGCAGCTTCGTGACAGGGAATGAGGGAGAGAGCCAGTACTTC.

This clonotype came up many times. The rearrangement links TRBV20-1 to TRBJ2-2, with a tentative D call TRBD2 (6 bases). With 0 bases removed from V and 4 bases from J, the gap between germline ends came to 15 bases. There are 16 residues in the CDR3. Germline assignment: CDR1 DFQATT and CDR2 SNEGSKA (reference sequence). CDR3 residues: CSARDLTEGITGELFF. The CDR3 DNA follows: TGCAGTGCTAGAGATTTAACGGAGGGAATCACCGGGGAGCTGTTTTTT.

The CDR3 region is CASSHRGGGNTIYF. The CDR3 nucleotides are TGTGCCAGCAGCCATAGAGGGGGTGGAAACACCATATATTTT. The chain is built from TRBV11-3 and TRBJ1-3, with TRBD1 as a possible D gene (6 bases). V lost 5 bases and J 3 bases, leaving 11 bases between the germline ends. Germline V gene lookup returns CDR1 SGHNT and CDR2 YENEEA. This CDR3 is built from 14 residues. Filled out from reference TRBV11-3 and TRBJ1-3, the complete variable domain reads EAGVVQSPRYKIIEKKQPVAFWCNPISGHNTLYWYLQNLGQGPELLIRYENEEAVDDSQLPKDRFSAERLKGVDSTLKIQPAELGDSAVYLCASSHRGGGNTIYFGEGSWLTVV.

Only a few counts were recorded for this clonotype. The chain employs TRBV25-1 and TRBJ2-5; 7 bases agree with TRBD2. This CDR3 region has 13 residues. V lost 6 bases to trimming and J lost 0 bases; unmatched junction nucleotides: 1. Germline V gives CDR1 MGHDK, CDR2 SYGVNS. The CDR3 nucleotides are TGTGCCAGCAGGGGACTATACCAAGAGACCCAGTACTTC. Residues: CASRGLYQETQYF.

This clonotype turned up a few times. In DNA form, the CDR3 reads TGCAGCGTGTGTATCCCGGCTCAAGAGACCCAGTACTTC. Protein: CSVCIPAQETQYF. The chain has TRBV29-1 and TRBJ2-5; D ambiguous. V lost 6 bases and J lost 2, with 13 bases in between. There are 13 residues in the CDR3. Germline V gives CDR1 SQVTM, CDR2 ANQGSEA.

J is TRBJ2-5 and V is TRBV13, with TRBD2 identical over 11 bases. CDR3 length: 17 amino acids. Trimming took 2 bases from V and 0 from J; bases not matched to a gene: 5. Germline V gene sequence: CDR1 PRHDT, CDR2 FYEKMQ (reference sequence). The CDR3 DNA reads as TGTGCCAGCAGCTTACAGGGACTAGCGGAGTACCAAGAGACCCAGTACTTC. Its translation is CASSLQGLAEYQETQYF.

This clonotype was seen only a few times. The CDR3 DNA follows: TGTGCCAGCAGCTTAATTCCGAGCTTAGCCAAAAACATTCAGTACTTC. Its protein is CASSLIPSLAKNIQYF. This sequence joins TRBV7-8 and TRBJ2-4; D not resolved. The CDR3 consists of 16 residues. Trimming pared 2 bases from V and 0 bases from J, leaving 11 bases between. Germline V gives CDR1 SGHVS, CDR2 FQNEAQ. The whole variable domain, remainder taken from reference TRBV7-8 and TRBJ2-4, is GAGVSQSPRYKVAKRGQDVALRCDPISGHVSLFWYQQALGQGPEFLTYFQNEAQLDKSGLPSDRFFAERPEGSVSTLKIQRTQQEDSAVYLCASSLIPSLAKNIQYFGAGTRLSVL.

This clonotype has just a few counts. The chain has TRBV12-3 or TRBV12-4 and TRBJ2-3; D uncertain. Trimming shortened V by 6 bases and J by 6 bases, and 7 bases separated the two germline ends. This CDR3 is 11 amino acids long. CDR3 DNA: TGTGCCAGCAGCGTGGTGGATACGCAGTATTTT. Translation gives CASSVVDTQYF.

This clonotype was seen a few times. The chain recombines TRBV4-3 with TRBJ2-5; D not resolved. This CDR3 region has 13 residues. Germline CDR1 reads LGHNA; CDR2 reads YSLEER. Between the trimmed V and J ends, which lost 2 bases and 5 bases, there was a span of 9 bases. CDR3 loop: CASSQWVFETQYF. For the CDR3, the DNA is TGCGCCAGCAGCCAATGGGTTTTTGAGACCCAGTACTTC.

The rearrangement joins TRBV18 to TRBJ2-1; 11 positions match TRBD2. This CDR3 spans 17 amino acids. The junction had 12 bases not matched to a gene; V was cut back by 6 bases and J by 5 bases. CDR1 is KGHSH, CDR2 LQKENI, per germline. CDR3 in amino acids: CASSSDFSGGVNNEQFF. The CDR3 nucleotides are TGTGCCAGCTCCTCGGACTTTAGCGGGGGGGTCAACAATGAGCAGTTCTTC.

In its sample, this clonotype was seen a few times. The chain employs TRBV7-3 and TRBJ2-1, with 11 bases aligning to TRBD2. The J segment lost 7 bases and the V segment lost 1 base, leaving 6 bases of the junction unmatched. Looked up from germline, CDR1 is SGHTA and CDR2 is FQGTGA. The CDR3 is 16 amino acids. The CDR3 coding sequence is TGTGCCAGCAGCTTAAACGCTATAGCGGGGGGGAATGAGCAGTTCTTC. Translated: CASSLNAIAGGNEQFF.

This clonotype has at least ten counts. DNA of the CDR3: TGTGCCAGCAGCCAAAAGGTGGCGGGGGGCCCAGAGACCCAGTACTTC. Its translation: CASSQKVAGGPETQYF. The chain couples TRBV4-2 to TRBJ2-5; 8 bases align to TRBD2. V lost 2 bases to trimming and J lost 4 bases; unmatched junction nucleotides: 9. The CDR3 is made up of 16 amino acids. Germline V gene data show CDR1 as LGHNA and CDR2 as YNFKEQ.

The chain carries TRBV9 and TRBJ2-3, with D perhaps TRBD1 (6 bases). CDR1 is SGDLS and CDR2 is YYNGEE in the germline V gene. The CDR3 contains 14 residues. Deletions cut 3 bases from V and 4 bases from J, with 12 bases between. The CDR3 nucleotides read TGTGCCAGCAGCGAACAGGGATTGGCAGATACGCAGTATTTT. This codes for CASSEQGLADTQYF.

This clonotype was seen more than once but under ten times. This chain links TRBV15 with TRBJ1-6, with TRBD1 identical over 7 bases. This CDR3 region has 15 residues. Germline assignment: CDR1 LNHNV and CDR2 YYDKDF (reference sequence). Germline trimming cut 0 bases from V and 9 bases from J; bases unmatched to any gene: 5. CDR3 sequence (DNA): TGTGCCACCAGCAGAGATCGACAGGGTAGTTCACCCCTCCACTTT. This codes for CATSRDRQGSSPLHF. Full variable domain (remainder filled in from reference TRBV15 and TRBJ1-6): DAMVIQNPRYQVTQFGKPVTLSCSQTLNHNVMYWYQQKSSQAPKLLFHYYDKDFNNEADTPDNFQSRRPNTSFCFLDIRSPGLGDTAMYLCATSRDRQGSSPLHFGNGTRLTVT.

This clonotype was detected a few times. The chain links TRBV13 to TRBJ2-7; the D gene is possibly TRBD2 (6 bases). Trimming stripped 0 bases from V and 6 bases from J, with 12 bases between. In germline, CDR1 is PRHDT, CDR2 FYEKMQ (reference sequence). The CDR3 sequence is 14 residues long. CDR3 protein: CASSLGGSIAEQYF. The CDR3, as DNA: TGTGCCAGCAGCTTAGGCGGGAGTATCGCCGAGCAGTACTTC. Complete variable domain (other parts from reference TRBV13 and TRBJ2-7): AAGVIQSPRHLIKEKRETATLKCYPIPRHDTVYWYQQGPGQDPQFLISFYEKMQSDKGSIPDRFSAQQFSDYHSELNMSSLELGDSALYFCASSLGGSIAEQYFGPGTRLTVT.